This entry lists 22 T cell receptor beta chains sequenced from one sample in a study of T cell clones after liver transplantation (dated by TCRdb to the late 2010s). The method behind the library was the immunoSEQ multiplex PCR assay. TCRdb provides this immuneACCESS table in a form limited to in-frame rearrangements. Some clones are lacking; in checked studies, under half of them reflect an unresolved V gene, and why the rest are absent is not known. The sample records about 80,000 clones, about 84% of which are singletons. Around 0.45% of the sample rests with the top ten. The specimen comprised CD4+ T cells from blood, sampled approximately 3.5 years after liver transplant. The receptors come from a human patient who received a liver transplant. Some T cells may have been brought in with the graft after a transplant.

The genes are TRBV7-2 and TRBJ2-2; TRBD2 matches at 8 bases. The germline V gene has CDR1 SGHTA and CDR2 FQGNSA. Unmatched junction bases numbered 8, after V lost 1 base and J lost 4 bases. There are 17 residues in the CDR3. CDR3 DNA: TGTGCCAGCAGCTTAGGAAACGGGAGGGCCGGCACCGGGGAGCTGTTTTTT. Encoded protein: CASSLGNGRAGTGELFF.

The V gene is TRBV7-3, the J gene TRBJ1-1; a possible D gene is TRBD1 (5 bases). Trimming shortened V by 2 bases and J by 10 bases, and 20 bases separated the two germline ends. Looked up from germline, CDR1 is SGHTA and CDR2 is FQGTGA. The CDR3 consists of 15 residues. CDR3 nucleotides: TGTGCCAGCAGCTTAGGTTCCGGGACTAGCGGGAGAGCTTTCTTT. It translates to CASSLGSGTSGRAFF.

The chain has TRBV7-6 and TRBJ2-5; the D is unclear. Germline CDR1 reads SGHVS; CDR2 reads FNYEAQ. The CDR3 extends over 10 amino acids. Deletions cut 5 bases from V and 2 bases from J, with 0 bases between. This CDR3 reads CASSQETQYF. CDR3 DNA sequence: TGTGCCAGCAGCCAAGAGACCCAGTACTTC.

The CDR3 reads CASSLAPGNEQFF. As DNA, the CDR3 is TGCGCCAGCAGCTTGGCGCCGGGCAATGAGCAGTTCTTC. The chain is built from TRBV5-1 and TRBJ2-1, with D uncertain. With 0 bases removed from V and 6 bases from J, the gap between germline ends came to 7 bases. This CDR3 region has 13 residues. The germline V gene has CDR1 SGHRS and CDR2 YFSETQ.

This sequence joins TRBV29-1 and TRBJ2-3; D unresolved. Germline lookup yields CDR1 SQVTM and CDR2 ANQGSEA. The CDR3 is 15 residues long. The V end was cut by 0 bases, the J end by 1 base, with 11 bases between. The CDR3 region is CSVEDYKGGTDTQYF. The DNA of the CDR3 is TGCAGCGTTGAAGACTATAAGGGCGGCACAGATACGCAGTATTTT.

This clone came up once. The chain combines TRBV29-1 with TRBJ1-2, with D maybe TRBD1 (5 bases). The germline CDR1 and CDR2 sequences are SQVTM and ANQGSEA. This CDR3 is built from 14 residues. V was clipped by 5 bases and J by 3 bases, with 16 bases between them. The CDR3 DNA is TGCAGCGTTCTACCTTTAAGGGGATACTATGGCTACACCTTC. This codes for CSVLPLRGYYGYTF.

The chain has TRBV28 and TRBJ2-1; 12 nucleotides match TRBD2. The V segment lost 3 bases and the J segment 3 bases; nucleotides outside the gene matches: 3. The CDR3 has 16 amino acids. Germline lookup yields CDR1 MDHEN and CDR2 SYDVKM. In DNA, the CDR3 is TGTGCCAGCAGTTTTTGGACTAGCGGGAACTACAATGAGCAGTTCTTC. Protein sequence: CASSFWTSGNYNEQFF. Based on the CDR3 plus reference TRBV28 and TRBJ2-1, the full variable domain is DVKVTQSSRYLVKRTGEKVFLECVQDMDHENMFWYRQDPGLGLRLIYFSYDVKMKEKGDIPEGYSVSREKKERFSLILESASTNQTSMYLCASSFWTSGNYNEQFFGPGTRLTVL.

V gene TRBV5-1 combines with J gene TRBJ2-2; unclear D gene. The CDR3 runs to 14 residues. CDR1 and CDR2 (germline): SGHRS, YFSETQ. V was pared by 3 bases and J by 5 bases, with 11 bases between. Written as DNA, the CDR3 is TGCGCCAGCAGCTCCCCAGACACTACCGGGGAGCTGTTTTTT. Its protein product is CASSSPDTTGELFF. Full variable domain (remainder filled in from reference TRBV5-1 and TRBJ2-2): KAGVTQTPRYLIKTRGQQVTLSCSPISGHRSVSWYQQTPGQGLQFLFEYFSETQRNKGNFPGRFSGRQFSNSRSEMNVSTLELGDSALYLCASSSPDTTGELFFGEGSRLTVL.

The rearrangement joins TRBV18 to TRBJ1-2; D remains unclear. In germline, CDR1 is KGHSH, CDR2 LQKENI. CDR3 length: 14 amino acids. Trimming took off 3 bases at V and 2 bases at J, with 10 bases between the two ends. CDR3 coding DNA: TGTGCCAGCTCACCCCAGGAGATCAACTATGGCTACACCTTC. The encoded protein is CASSPQEINYGYTF.

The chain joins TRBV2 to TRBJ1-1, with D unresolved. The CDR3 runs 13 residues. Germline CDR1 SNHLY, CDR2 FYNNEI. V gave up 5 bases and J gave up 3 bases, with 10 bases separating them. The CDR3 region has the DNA TGTGCCAGCAGTTCACAGCCTTACACTGAAGCTTTCTTT. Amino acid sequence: CASSSQPYTEAFF.

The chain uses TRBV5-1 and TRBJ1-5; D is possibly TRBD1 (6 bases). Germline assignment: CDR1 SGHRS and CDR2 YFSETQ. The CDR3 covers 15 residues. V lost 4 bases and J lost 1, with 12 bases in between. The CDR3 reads CASSLQGTSNQPQHF. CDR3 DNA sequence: TGCGCCAGCAGCCTACAGGGAACCAGCAATCAGCCCCAGCATTTT.

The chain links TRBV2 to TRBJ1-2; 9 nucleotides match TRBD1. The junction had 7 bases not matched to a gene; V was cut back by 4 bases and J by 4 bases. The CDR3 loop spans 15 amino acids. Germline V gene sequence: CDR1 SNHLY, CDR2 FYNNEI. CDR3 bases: TGTGCCAGCAGTGGGTCGGGACAGGGATCCTATGGCTACACCTTC. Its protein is CASSGSGQGSYGYTF.

The CDR3 is CASGPGGPRRGTQYF. CDR3 nucleotides: TGTGCCAGCGGGCCGGGAGGGCCCCGGCGGGGGACCCAGTACTTC. The rearrangement links TRBV28 to TRBJ2-5; TRBD2 aligns across 8 bases. Germline trimming cut 8 bases from V and 7 bases from J; bases unmatched to any gene: 15. Per the germline V gene, CDR1 is MDHEN and CDR2 is SYDVKM. The CDR3 totals 15 residues. Supplemented by reference TRBV28 and TRBJ2-5, the full variable domain reads DVKVTQSSRYLVKRTGEKVFLECVQDMDHENMFWYRQDPGLGLRLIYFSYDVKMKEKGDIPEGYSVSREKKERFSLILESASTNQTSMYLCASGPGGPRRGTQYFGPGTRLLVL.

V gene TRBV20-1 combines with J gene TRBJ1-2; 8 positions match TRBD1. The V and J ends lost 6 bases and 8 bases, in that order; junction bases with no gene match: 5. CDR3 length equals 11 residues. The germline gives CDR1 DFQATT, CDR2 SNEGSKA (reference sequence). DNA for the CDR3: TGCAGTGCCTGGACAGGGAACGGCTACACCTTC. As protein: CSAWTGNGYTF.

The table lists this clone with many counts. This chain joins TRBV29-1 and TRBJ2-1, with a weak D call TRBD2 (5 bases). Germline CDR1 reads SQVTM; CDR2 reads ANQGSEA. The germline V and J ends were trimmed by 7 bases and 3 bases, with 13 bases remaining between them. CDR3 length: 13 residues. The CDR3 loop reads CSAGGWDYNEQFF. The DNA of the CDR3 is TGCAGCGCAGGAGGTTGGGACTACAATGAGCAGTTCTTC.

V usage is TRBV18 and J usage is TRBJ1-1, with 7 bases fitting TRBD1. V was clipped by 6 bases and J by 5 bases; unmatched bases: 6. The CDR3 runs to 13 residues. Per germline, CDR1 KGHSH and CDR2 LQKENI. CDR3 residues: CASSLDRLTEAFF. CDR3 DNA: TGTGCCAGCTCCCTGGACAGGTTGACTGAAGCTTTCTTT.

The CDR3 nucleotides are TGTGCCAGCAGTTTAAGGGGCGGGAACTATGGCTACACCTTC. Residues: CASSLRGGNYGYTF. This chain uses TRBV28 with TRBJ1-2, with D tentatively TRBD1 (5 bases). Trimming removed 2 bases from V and 2 bases from J, with 9 bases in between. The CDR3 extends over 14 amino acids. The germline gives CDR1 MDHEN, CDR2 SYDVKM.

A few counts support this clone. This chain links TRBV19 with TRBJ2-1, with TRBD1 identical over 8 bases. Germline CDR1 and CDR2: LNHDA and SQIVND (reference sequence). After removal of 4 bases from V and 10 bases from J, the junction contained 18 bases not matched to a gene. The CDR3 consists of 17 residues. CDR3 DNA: TGTGCCAGTAGTAGCTTTCTCAGCGGACAGGGAATTCGCGAGCAGTTCTTC. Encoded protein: CASSSFLSGQGIREQFF.

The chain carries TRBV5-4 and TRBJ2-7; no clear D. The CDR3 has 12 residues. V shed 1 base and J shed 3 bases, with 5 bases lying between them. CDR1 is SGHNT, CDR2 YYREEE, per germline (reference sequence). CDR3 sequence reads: CASSLSSYEQYF. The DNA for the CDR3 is TGTGCCAGCAGCTTGAGTAGCTACGAGCAGTACTTC.

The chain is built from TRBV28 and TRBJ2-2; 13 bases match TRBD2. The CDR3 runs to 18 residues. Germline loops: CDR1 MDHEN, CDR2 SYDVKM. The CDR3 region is CASNHGLAGVGNTGELFF. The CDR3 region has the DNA TGTGCTTCAAATCACGGACTAGCGGGAGTGGGAAACACCGGGGAGCTGTTTTTT.

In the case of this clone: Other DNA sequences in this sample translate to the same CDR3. Here the CDR3 reads CASSLSGVSYNEQFF. The CDR3 DNA sequence: TGCGCCAGCAGTCTTAGCGGCGTATCCTACAATGAGCAGTTCTTC. The chain is built from TRBV5-1 and TRBJ2-1; tentative D call: TRBD2 (6 bases). This CDR3 spans 15 amino acids. V gave up 5 bases and J gave up 1 base, with 13 bases separating them. Germline CDR1 and CDR2: SGHRS and YFSETQ.

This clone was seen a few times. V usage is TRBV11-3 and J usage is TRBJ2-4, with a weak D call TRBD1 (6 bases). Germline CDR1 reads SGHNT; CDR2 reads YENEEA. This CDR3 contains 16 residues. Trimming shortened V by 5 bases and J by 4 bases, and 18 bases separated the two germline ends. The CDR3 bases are TGTGCCAGCAGCGAGGGGGTAACAGGGTCAAAAAACATTCAGTACTTC. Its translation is CASSEGVTGSKNIQYF.